The 4 T cell receptor beta chains below were found in one sample sequenced in a study of blood T cell repertoires in COVID-19. Assay: immunoSEQ multiplex PCR; the TCRdb copy retains only in-frame clones and omits some. The sample lists under 200,000 clones; roughly 88% were seen once. Material: peripheral blood. These receptors originate from a young man with acute or convalescent COVID-19.

On this clone: This specimen includes other DNA sequences encoding the same CDR3. The rearrangement links TRBV7-9 to TRBJ2-2; 8 positions match TRBD1. The CDR3 loop spans 15 amino acids. Germline V gene lookup returns CDR1 SEHNR and CDR2 FQNEAQ (reference sequence). The trim removed 3 bases at V and 4 bases at J, leaving 4 bases unmatched. The CDR3 region is CASSFDRGRTGELFF. For the CDR3, the DNA is TGTGCCAGCAGCTTCGACAGGGGTCGCACCGGGGAGCTGTTTTTT.

The chain has TRBV5-8 and TRBJ1-1, with D tentatively TRBD1 (5 bases). Germline CDR1 SGHTS, CDR2 YDEGEE. This CDR3 is 13 amino acids long. Trimming left V 5 bases short and J 0 bases short, with 8 bases between. The CDR3: CASRLGLNTEAFF. CDR3 bases: TGTGCCAGCAGACTGGGGCTGAACACTGAAGCTTTCTTT.

V is TRBV11-2 and J is TRBJ2-7; D gene ambiguous. The CDR3 sequence is 16 residues long. Trimming removed 4 bases from V and 1 base from J, with 17 bases in between. Germline loops: CDR1 SGHAT, CDR2 FQNNGV. CDR3 sequence reads: CASSSGYSPPSYEQYF. CDR3 nucleotide sequence: TGTGCCAGCAGCTCAGGCTACTCCCCACCTTCCTACGAGCAGTACTTC.

The V call is TRBV5-1, the J call TRBJ1-1; TRBD1 aligns across 7 bases. Germline V CDR1 and CDR2: SGHRS, YFSETQ. The trim removed 0 bases at V and 2 bases at J, leaving 10 bases unmatched. This CDR3 comprises 17 residues. CDR3 sequence: CASSLATGQIINTEAFF. DNA of the CDR3: TGCGCCAGCAGCTTGGCGACGGGACAGATAATAAACACTGAAGCTTTCTTT.